Shown below are 8 T cell receptor beta chains from a single sample sequenced in a study of blood T cell repertoires in COVID-19. Using immunoSEQ multiplex PCR, the repertoire was profiled, and TCRdb retains in-frame clones only, with some absent. The table lists around 60,000 clones, about 77% of them singletons, with about 32% in the top ten. Sequences were obtained from peripheral blood. The receptors were gathered from a human donor in a cohort sampled during active COVID-19.

The chain carries TRBV3-1 (or the pseudogene TRBV3-2) and TRBJ2-3, with 9 bases matching TRBD2. Trimming removed 3 bases from V and 2 bases from J; junction bases left unmatched: 12. The CDR3 runs 18 residues. The germline V gene encodes CDR1 LGHDT and CDR2 YNNKEL (reference sequence). This CDR3 is CASSQGRGLAGHTDTQYF. The CDR3, as DNA: TGTGCCAGCAGCCAGGGACGGGGGCTAGCGGGGCACACAGATACGCAGTATTTT.

The J gene is TRBJ2-1, the V gene TRBV7-6, with 7 bases identical to TRBD2. The ends lost 3 bases at V and 7 bases at J; junction bases unmatched: 12. Per germline, CDR1 SGHVS and CDR2 FNYEAQ. The CDR3 loop spans 16 amino acids. The CDR3 nucleotides are TGTGCCAGCAGCTTCTCAAATTCACTAGCGCGGAATGAGCAGTTCTTC. Its protein is CASSFSNSLARNEQFF.

This chain connects TRBV29-1 to TRBJ2-1, with 10 bases fitting TRBD1. This CDR3 has 16 residues. V was clipped by 4 bases and J by 8 bases; unmatched bases: 14. Germline V gene data show CDR1 as SQVTM and CDR2 as ANQGSEA. CDR3 in amino acids: CSVAGLPGQGWDEQFF. DNA of the CDR3: TGCAGCGTTGCGGGATTACCGGGACAGGGGTGGGATGAGCAGTTCTTC.

This rearrangement joins TRBV5-1 to TRBJ2-7; 10 nucleotides line up with TRBD2. The CDR3 has 17 amino acids. CDR1 SGHRS and CDR2 YFSETQ come from the germline V gene. V gave up 0 bases and J gave up 5 bases; unmatched junction bases: 11. The CDR3 reads CASSLASGSPLRNEQYF. As DNA, the CDR3 is TGCGCCAGCAGCTTGGCTAGCGGGAGCCCTCTAAGAAACGAGCAGTACTTC.

The rearrangement uses TRBV6-5 and TRBJ2-2; 7 bases are a match to TRBD1. The CDR3 sequence is 15 residues long. V lost 0 bases, J lost 8 bases, and 6 bases stayed unmatched. Per germline, CDR1 MNHEY and CDR2 SVGAGI. CDR3 sequence reads: CASSYSRQGSGELFF. The CDR3 nucleotides read TGTGCCAGCAGTTACTCGAGACAGGGTTCGGGGGAGCTGTTTTTT.

This chain uses TRBV9 with TRBJ2-3, with 7 bases aligning to TRBD2. This CDR3 is 14 amino acids long. V shed 6 bases and J 4 bases; nucleotides not matched to a gene: 8. In germline, CDR1 is SGDLS, CDR2 YYNGEE. CDR3 residues: CASNRLASSDTQYF. In DNA form, the CDR3 reads TGTGCCAGCAACCGACTAGCTAGTTCAGATACGCAGTATTTT.

V and J are TRBV6-5 and TRBJ2-7; 8 nucleotides agree with TRBD2. The junction had 5 bases not matched to a gene; V was cut back by 7 bases and J by 3 bases. Germline V CDR1 and CDR2: MNHEY, SVGAGI. The CDR3 length is 13 residues. CDR3 amino acids: CASNVAGIYEQYF. DNA for the CDR3: TGTGCCAGCAACGTAGCGGGAATCTACGAGCAGTACTTC.

The V call is TRBV13, the J call TRBJ1-4, with 9 bases fitting TRBD1. This CDR3 has 14 residues. With 5 bases clipped from V and 7 bases from J, the junction kept 5 bases outside the gene matches. Germline loops: CDR1 PRHDT, CDR2 FYEKMQ (reference sequence). DNA of the CDR3: TGTGCCAGCAGCCTACGACAGGGGGGTGAAAAACTGTTTTTT. Protein sequence: CASSLRQGGEKLFF.